This TCR beta chain was recovered during a study of T cells expressing NK-cell markers. General study results and limits: Once again these clonotypes came out on top in the CD3+CD56-NKG2C+ fraction of a handful of donors.

TCRdb reprocessed the 5' RACE reads; each CDR3 protein has one entry and no DNA is given. Its table records 250,000 or so distinct CDR3 sequences. A word on this clonotype: The antigen is unknown.

This TCR derives from a woman aged 18 to 75 in good health. The sample was blood T cells: a sorted CD56 or NKG2C T cell subset, CD4+ or CD8+ T cells, or bulk PBMC T cells (not recorded which).

The CDR3 sequence: CASSSGDPGQRAGELFF. The rearrangement joins TRBV7-9 to TRBJ2-2; TCRdb names TRBD1, which stays unverified in the absence of DNA. The CDR3 sequence is 17 residues long. Germline V gene lookup returns CDR1 SEHNR and CDR2 FQNEAQ (reference sequence). Drawing the rest from reference TRBV7-9 and TRBJ2-2, the complete variable domain is DTGVSQNPRHKITKRGQNVTFRCDPISEHNRLYWYRQTLGQGPEFLTYFQNEAQLEKSRLLSDRFSAERPKGSFSTLEIQRTEQGDSAMYLCASSSGDPGQRAGELFFGEGSRLTVL.